This TCR beta chain originates from a study of cytomegalovirus exposure and HLA in healthy donors. The study's findings and limits: An assumption of roughly uniform sequencing depth across donors underlay the presence/absence analyses.

Use of 60 Vbeta and 13 Jbeta primers characterized the PCR. The repertoire was sequenced with immunoSEQ multiplex PCR; TCRdb's copy has only in-frame clones and lacks some. The sample contains 130,000 or so clones, more than 75% of which appear only once. V lost 1 base to trimming and J lost 4 bases, with 11 bases between them. The CDR3 extends over 14 amino acids. The germline CDR1 and CDR2 sequences are SGHAT and FQNNGV. Note on this clone: Antigen unknown.

Material: PBMCs. The sequence was collected from a woman aged 50 to 60 in good health and CMV-seropositive. The rearrangement joins TRBV11-2 to TRBJ2-7; tentative D call: TRBD1 (5 bases). The CDR3 is CASSLGAGLYEQYF. DNA for the CDR3: TGTGCCAGCAGCTTAGGGGCAGGGCTGTACGAGCAGTACTTC. The full variable domain, rest sourced from reference TRBV11-2 and TRBJ2-7, is EAGVAQSPRYKIIEKRQSVAFWCNPISGHATLYWYQQILGQGPKLLIQFQNNGVVDDSQLPKDRFSAERLKGVDSTLKIQPAKLEDSAVYLCASSLGAGLYEQYFGPGTRLTVT.